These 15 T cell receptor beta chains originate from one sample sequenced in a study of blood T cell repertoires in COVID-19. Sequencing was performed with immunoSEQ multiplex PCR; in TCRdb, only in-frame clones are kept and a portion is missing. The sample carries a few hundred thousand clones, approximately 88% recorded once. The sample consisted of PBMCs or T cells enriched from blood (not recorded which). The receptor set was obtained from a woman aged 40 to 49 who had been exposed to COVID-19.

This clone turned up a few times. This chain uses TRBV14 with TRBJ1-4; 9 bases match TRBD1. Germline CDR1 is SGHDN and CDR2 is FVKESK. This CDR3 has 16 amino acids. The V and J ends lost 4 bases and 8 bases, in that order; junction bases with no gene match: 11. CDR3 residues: CASSRGQGLIEEKLFF. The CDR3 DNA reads TGTGCCAGCAGCCGGGGACAGGGCCTGATAGAGGAAAAACTGTTTTTT.

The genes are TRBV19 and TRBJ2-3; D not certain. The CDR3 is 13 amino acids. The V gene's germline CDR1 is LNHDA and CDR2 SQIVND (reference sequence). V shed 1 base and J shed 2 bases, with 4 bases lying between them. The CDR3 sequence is CASSIAFTDTQYF. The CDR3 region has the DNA TGTGCCAGTAGTATAGCTTTCACAGATACGCAGTATTTT.

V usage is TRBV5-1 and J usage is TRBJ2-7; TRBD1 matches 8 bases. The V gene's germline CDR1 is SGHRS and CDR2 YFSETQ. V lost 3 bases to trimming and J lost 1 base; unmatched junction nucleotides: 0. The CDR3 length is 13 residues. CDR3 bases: TGCGCCAGCAGCTGGACAGGGTCCTACGAGCAGTACTTC. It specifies CASSWTGSYEQYF.

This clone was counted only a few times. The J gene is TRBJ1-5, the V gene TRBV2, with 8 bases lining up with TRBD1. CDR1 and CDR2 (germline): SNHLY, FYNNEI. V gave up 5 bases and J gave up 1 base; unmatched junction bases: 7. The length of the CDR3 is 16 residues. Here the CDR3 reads CASSRTGGESNQPQHF. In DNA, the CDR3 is TGTGCCAGCAGTCGAACAGGGGGAGAAAGCAATCAGCCCCAGCATTTT.

CDR3 bases: TGTGCCAGCAGTGCTGACAGATCCTATGGCTACACCTTC. It yields the protein CASSADRSYGYTF. The gene calls are TRBV27 and TRBJ1-2, with D tentatively TRBD1 (5 bases). The CDR3 loop spans 13 amino acids. The ends were cut back, 5 bases at V and 4 bases at J, with 11 bases in the middle. CDR1 and CDR2 (germline): MNHEY, SMNVEV (reference sequence).

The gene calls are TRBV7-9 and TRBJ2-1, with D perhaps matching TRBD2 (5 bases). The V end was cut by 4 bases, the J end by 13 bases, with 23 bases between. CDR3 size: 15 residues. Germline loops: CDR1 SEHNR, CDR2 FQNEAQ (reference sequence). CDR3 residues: CASSSSPVYVANQFF. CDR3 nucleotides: TGTGCCAGCAGCTCCTCACCGGTCTACGTAGCGAATCAGTTCTTC. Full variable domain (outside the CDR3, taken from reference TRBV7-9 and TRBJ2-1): DTGVSQNPRHKITKRGQNVTFRCDPISEHNRLYWYRQTLGQGPEFLTYFQNEAQLEKSRLLSDRFSAERPKGSFSTLEIQRTEQGDSAMYLCASSSSPVYVANQFFGPGTRLTVL.

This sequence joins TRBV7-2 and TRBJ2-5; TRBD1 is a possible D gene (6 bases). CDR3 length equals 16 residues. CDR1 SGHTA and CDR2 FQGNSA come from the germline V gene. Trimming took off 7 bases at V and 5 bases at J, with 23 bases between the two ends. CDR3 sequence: CASTARGGVGGETQYF. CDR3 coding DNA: TGTGCCAGCACCGCCCGTGGGGGCGTAGGCGGGGAGACCCAGTACTTC.

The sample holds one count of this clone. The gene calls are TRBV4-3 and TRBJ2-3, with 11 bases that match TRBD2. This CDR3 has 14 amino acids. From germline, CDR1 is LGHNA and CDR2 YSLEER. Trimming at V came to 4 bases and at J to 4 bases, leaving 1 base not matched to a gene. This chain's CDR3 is CASSLAGGADTQYF. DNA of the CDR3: TGCGCCAGCAGCCTAGCGGGAGGGGCAGATACGCAGTATTTT.

In nucleotides, the CDR3 is TGTGCCAGCAGCTTGGGCACAGGGCATCAGCCCCAGCATTTT. Protein sequence: CASSLGTGHQPQHF. The V gene is TRBV5-6, the J gene TRBJ1-5, with a possible D match to TRBD1 (6 bases). Germline-derived CDR1 and CDR2 are SGHDT and YYEEEE. Between the trimmed V and J ends, which lost 0 bases and 5 bases, there was a span of 9 bases. The length of the CDR3 is 14 residues.

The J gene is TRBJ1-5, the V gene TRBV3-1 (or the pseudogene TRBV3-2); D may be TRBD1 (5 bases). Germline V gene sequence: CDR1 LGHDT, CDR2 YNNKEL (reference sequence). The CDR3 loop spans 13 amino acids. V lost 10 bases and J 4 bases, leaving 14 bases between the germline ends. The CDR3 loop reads CATQKGPNQPQHF. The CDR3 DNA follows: TGTGCCACACAGAAGGGGCCTAATCAGCCCCAGCATTTT.

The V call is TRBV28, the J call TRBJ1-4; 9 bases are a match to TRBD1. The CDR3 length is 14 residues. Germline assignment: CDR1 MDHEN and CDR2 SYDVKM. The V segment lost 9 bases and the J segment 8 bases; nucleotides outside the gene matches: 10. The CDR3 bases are TGTGCCAGTTGGTCCGGGACAGGGAGGGAAAAACTGTTTTTT. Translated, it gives CASWSGTGREKLFF.

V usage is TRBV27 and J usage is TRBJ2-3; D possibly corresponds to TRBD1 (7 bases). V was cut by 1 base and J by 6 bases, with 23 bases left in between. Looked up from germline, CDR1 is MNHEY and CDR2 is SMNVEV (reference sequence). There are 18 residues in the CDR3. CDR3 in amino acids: CASSLLVKGYSGGDTQYF. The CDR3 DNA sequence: TGTGCCAGCAGTTTATTGGTCAAGGGGTACTCAGGGGGGGATACGCAGTATTTT.

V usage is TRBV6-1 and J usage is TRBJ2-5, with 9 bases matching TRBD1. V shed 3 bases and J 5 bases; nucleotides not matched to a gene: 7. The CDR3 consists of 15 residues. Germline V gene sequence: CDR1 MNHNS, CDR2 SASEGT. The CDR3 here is CASSDWWTGVETQYF. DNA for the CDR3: TGTGCCAGCAGTGATTGGTGGACAGGGGTGGAGACCCAGTACTTC.

This chain's CDR3 is CASRRLAGGNTDTQYF. CDR3 in DNA: TGTGCCAGCCGACGACTAGCGGGGGGAAACACAGATACGCAGTATTTT. The J gene is TRBJ2-3, the V gene TRBV3-1 (or the pseudogene TRBV3-2); 13 bases agree with TRBD2. This CDR3 spans 16 amino acids. Losses at the gene ends were 8 bases for V and 2 bases for J; bases not matched to a gene: 7. The V gene's germline CDR1 is LGHDT and CDR2 YNNKEL (reference sequence).

CDR3: CASSQGRVEAFF. The CDR3 coding sequence is TGCGCCAGCAGCCAGGGGAGGGTAGAAGCTTTCTTT. The chain is built from TRBV4-1 and TRBJ1-1; the D is unclear. The CDR3 runs 12 residues. Germline lookup yields CDR1 MGHRA and CDR2 YSYEKL. V lost 3 bases, J lost 8 bases, and 10 bases lay in between.